This is a list of T cell receptor beta chains from one sample in a study of T cell responses to AZD1222 COVID-19 vaccine. Some clones are missing from TCRdb's copy, which holds only in-frame ones; the method was immunoSEQ multiplex PCR. This table holds roughly 100,000 clones, approximately 93% found once. Here the sequenced sample was peripheral blood, taken on day 0 of AZD1222 vaccination. These TCRs come from an adult in good health. Both conserved end residues are part of each CDR3.

13	TRBV7-6	TRBJ2-7	CASSSGTGSEQYF
14	TRBV29-1	TRBJ2-2	CSVRRGRETGELFF
11	TRBV4-1	TRBJ2-7	CASSRGNEQYF
16	TRBV7-8	TRBJ1-1	CASSSKGGAMNTEAFF
15	TRBV5-5	TRBJ1-2	CASSMGTVDFRGYTF
15	TRBV5-1	TRBJ2-7	CASSLTGTGTYEQYF
13	TRBV10-3	TRBJ1-3	CANGQGDGNTIYF
12	TRBV5-1	TRBJ2-7	CASSLAGFEQYF
14	TRBV7-9	TRBJ2-5	CASSLARVGETQYF
15	TRBV10-3	TRBJ1-1	CAISESGSSNTEAFF
16	TRBV3-1/TRBV3-2	TRBJ1-4	CASSQRDPDRNEKLFF
14	TRBV28	TRBJ2-3	CASREGRAIDTQYF
13	TRBV2	TRBJ1-1	CASSGEENTEAFF
13	TRBV6-1	TRBJ1-1	CASSDPSREEAFF
17	TRBV4-3	TRBJ2-1	CASSQRTAGSAYNEQFF
15	TRBV5-4	TRBJ2-3	CASTFSGSPSDTQYF
15	TRBV18	TRBJ1-2	CASSPQKGENYGYTF
16	TRBV3-1/TRBV3-2	TRBJ1-3	CASSQDLGLSGNTIYF
14	TRBV30	TRBJ1-4	CAWSSRQFNEKLFF
15	TRBV20-1	TRBJ2-5	CSASRSSAFGETQYF
16	TRBV5-1	TRBJ1-3	CASSERTAFSGNTIYF
13	TRBV7-9	TRBJ1-3	CASSSLWGNTIYF
15	TRBV5-5	TRBJ1-2	CASSFAEGLYYGYTF
12	TRBV6-6	TRBJ2-7	CAGSTGPYEQYF
14	TRBV7-8	TRBJ1-3	CASSPSRVGNTIYF
12	TRBV19	TRBJ2-7	CASSIDGDQQYF
15	TRBV2	TRBJ2-7	CASSDDGLATYEQYF
13	TRBV3-1/TRBV3-2	TRBJ2-1	CASSELSGGEQFF
14	TRBV30	TRBJ2-7	CAWSVPSGPYEQYF
14	TRBV7-9	TRBJ1-2	CASSLEGDAYGYTF
15	TRBV11-2	TRBJ1-4	CASSLDPRGGEKLFF
16	TRBV6-2/TRBV6-3	TRBJ2-1	CASSYDPRLGHLEQFF
16	TRBV5-1	TRBJ2-1	CASSPISGRAYNEQFF
15	TRBV7-2	TRBJ2-2	CASRTSGRRVGELFF
12	TRBV6-5	TRBJ1-2	CASRTPGEGYTF
15	TRBV7-2	TRBJ1-3	CASSLDRATGNTIYF
16	TRBV21-1	TRBJ2-1	CASSKVGLAGFNEQFF
16	TRBV18	TRBJ2-1	CASSSFSQRASDEQFF
15	TRBV4-2	TRBJ2-7	CASSQEAGVPYEQYF
14	TRBV18	TRBJ2-7	CASSLRGGSYEQYF
19	TRBV6-9	TRBJ1-2	CASSYPLPASRLAKYGYTF
14	TRBV29-1	TRBJ2-7	CSVEDPRDTYEQYF
12	TRBV7-2	TRBJ2-5	CASSLDRETQYF
15	TRBV6-4	TRBJ2-6	CASSPVSGGANVLTF
13	TRBV6-5	TRBJ2-7	CASSPDSPNEQYF
14	TRBV5-1	TRBJ2-7	CASSLEGTVSEQYF
15	TRBV4-2	TRBJ2-7	CASSQDLARSYEQYF
11	TRBV29-1	TRBJ1-1	CSVQPSTEAFF
14	TRBV11-2	TRBJ2-1	CASSSPTRYNEQFF
16	TRBV3-1/TRBV3-2	TRBJ1-5	CASSHCGRISNQPQHF
13	TRBV9	TRBJ1-1	CASSVDGGTEAFF
16	TRBV7-8	TRBJ1-5	CASSLGGQYSNQPQHF
15	TRBV29-1	TRBJ2-1	CSVEGGESSYNEQFF
14	TRBV27	TRBJ2-5	CASSLSLGGETQYF
15	TRBV5-6	TRBJ2-1	CASSPAGTLYNEQFF
14	TRBV12-5	TRBJ1-2	CASGLVGGVGGYTF